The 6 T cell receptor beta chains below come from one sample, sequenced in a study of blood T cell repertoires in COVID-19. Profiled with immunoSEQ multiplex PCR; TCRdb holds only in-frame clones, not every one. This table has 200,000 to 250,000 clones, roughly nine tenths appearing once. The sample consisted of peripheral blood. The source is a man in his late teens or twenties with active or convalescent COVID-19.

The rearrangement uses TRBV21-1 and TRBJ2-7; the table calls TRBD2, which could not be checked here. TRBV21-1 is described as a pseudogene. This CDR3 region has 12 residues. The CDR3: CASSKAWREQYF. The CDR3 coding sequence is TGTGCCAGCAGCAAAGCGTGGAGGGAGCAGTACTTC.

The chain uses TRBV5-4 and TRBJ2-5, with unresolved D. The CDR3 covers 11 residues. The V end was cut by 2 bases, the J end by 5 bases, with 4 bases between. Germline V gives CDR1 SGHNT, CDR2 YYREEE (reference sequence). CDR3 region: CASSFRETQYF. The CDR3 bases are TGTGCCAGCAGCTTCCGGGAGACCCAGTACTTC.

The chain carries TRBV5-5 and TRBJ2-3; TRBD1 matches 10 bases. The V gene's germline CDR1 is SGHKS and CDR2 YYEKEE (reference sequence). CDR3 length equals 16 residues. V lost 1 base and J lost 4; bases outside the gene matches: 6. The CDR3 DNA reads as TGTGCCAGCAGCTTGCCGGGACAGGGGCTTGCAGATACGCAGTATTTT. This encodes CASSLPGQGLADTQYF.

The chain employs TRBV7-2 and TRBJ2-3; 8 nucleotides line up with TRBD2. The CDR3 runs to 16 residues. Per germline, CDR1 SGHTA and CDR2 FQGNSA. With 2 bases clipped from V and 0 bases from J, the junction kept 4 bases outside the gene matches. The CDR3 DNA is TGTGCCAGCAGCTTATCTTTAGCGGGAAGCACAGATACGCAGTATTTT. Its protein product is CASSLSLAGSTDTQYF.

CDR3 loop: CASRSPGGQGDFEQYF. In DNA, the CDR3 is TGTGCAAGTCGCTCCCCTGGGGGACAGGGGGACTTCGAGCAGTACTTC. The rearrangement links TRBV12-2 to TRBJ2-7; the D segment call TRBD1 is taken from the table without a DNA check. TRBV12-2 is designated a pseudogene. The CDR3 is 16 amino acids.

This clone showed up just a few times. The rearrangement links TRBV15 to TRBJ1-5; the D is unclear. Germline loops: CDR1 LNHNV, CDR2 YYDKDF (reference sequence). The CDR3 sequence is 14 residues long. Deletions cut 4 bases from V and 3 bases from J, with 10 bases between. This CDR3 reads CATSTGLFNQPQHF. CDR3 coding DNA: TGTGCCACCAGCACCGGACTCTTCAATCAGCCCCAGCATTTT.